The rows below give T cell receptor beta chains drawn from one sample of a study of blood T cell repertoires in COVID-19. TCRdb keeps only in-frame clones here, not all; method: immunoSEQ multiplex PCR. The sample consists of more than 95,000 clones, around 85% of them appearing once. The sequenced sample consisted of peripheral blood. Receptor source: a woman aged 80 or older with active or convalescent COVID-19. Both conserved end residues are part of each CDR3. A D gene is named only where the DNA matches it firmly. Rows may omit the clone size; those that give it use once, few, many or a size class.

V gene	J gene	D gene	clone size	CDR3 length	CDR3 protein	CDR3 DNA
TRBV28	TRBJ1-5	.	.	15	CASTQYGQSNQPQHF	TGTGCCAGCACCCAATATGGACAGAGCAATCAGCCCCAGCATTTT
TRBV4-3	TRBJ1-6	TRBD1	.	15	CASSLGQDYNSPLHF	TGCGCCAGCAGCCTGGGACAGGATTATAATTCACCCCTCCACTTT
TRBV28	TRBJ1-4	.	.	18	CASSLSPARERTNEKLFF	TGTGCCAGCAGTTTATCCCCGGCGCGGGAGAGAACTAATGAAAAACTGTTTTTT
TRBV3-1/TRBV3-2	TRBJ2-1	TRBD2	.	16	CASTSGTPGGFNEQFF	TGTGCCAGCACCTCTGGGACGCCGGGAGGGTTCAATGAGCAGTTCTTC
TRBV11-2	TRBJ1-3	.	.	14	CASSLAGAGNTIYF	TGTGCCAGCAGCTTGGCGGGGGCTGGAAACACCATATATTTT
TRBV7-2	TRBJ2-3	TRBD2	once	16	CASSFPGLAGPDTQYF	TGTGCCAGCAGCTTCCCGGGACTAGCGGGCCCAGATACGCAGTATTTT
TRBV5-5	TRBJ2-7	.	.	15	CASSNGQPGGSEQYF	TGTGCCAGCAGCAACGGACAGCCGGGGGGTTCTGAGCAGTACTTC
TRBV5-4	TRBJ1-6	TRBD1	.	15	CASSHTQGGQSPLHF	TGTGCCAGCAGCCACACACAGGGGGGTCAATCACCCCTCCACTTT
TRBV19	TRBJ2-2	.	.	13	CASLRVNTGELFF	TGTGCCAGTCTCAGGGTTAACACCGGGGAGCTGTTTTTT
TRBV19	TRBJ1-5	.	.	17	CASSIPRAGASNQPQHF	TGTGCCAGTAGTATCCCTCGGGCAGGGGCGAGCAATCAGCCCCAGCATTTT
TRBV9	TRBJ2-1	TRBD2	.	17	CASSVELAGGPGYEQFF	TGTGCCAGCAGCGTAGAACTAGCGGGAGGGCCGGGTTATGAGCAGTTCTTC
TRBV18	TRBJ2-6	.	.	16	CASSPPGKTGANVLTF	TGTGCCAGCTCACCACCGGGCAAAACTGGGGCCAACGTCCTGACTTTC
TRBV3-1/TRBV3-2	TRBJ1-2	TRBD1	.	14	CASSVGTANYGYTF	TGTGCCAGCAGCGTCGGGACAGCTAACTATGGCTACACCTTC
TRBV6-2/TRBV6-3	TRBJ2-5	TRBD2	.	15	CASSYHSGNKETQYF	TGTGCCAGCAGTTACCACAGCGGGAACAAAGAGACCCAGTACTTC
TRBV11-2	TRBJ2-7	TRBD1	.	16	CASSFSTGQDSYEQYF	TGTGCCAGCAGCTTCAGTACGGGACAGGACTCCTACGAGCAGTACTTC
TRBV6-2/TRBV6-3	TRBJ2-1	.	.	13	CASSYSATGEQFF	TGTGCCAGCAGTTACTCGGCGACAGGCGAGCAGTTCTTC
TRBV5-1	TRBJ1-1	TRBD1	.	14	CASSSQGASTEAFF	TGCGCCAGCAGCTCTCAGGGGGCTTCCACTGAAGCTTTCTTT